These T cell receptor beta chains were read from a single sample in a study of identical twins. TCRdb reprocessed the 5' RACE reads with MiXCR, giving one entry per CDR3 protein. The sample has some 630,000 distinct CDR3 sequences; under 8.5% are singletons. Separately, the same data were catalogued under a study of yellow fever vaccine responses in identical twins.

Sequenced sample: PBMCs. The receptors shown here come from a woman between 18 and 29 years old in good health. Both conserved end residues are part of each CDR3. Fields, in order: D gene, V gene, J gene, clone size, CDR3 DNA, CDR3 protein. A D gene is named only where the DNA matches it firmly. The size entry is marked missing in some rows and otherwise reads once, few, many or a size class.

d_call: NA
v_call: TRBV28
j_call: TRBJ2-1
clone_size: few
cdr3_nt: TGTGCCAGCAGGCCCTTCTCCAAAAACAATGAGCAGTTCTTC
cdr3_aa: CASRPFSKNNEQFF

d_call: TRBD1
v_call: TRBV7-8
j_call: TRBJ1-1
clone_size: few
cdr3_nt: TGTGCCAGCAGCTCCCCCCAGACAGGGGGAACTGAAGCTTTCTTT
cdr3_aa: CASSSPQTGGTEAFF

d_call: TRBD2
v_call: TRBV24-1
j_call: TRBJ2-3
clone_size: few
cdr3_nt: TGTGCCACCAGAGGGCTAGCGGGATCTACGGATACGCAGTATTTT
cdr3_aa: CATRGLAGSTDTQYF

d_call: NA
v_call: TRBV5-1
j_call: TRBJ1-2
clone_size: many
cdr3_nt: TGCGCCAGCTCCCCCAGAGAGGCGCGGGGTAACTATGGCTACACCTTC
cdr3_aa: CASSPREARGNYGYTF

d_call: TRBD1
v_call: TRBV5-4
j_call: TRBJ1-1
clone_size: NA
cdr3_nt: TGTGCCAGCAGCCCTTACACAGGGGGCACTGAAGCTTTCTTT
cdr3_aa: CASSPYTGGTEAFF

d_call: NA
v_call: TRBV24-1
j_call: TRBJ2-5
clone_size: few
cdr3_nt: TGTGCCACCAGCGGACAGCTAAGAGAGACCCAGTACTTC
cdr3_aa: CATSGQLRETQYF

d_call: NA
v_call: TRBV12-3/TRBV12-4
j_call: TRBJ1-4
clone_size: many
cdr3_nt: TGTGCCAGCAGTCCAGGCGGGGAAAAACTGTTTTTT
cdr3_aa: CASSPGGEKLFF

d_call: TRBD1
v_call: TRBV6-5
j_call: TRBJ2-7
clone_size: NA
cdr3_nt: TGTGCCAGCAGTTCCGCGGGACAGGCGAGCTCCTACGAGCAGTACTTC
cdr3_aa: CASSSAGQASSYEQYF

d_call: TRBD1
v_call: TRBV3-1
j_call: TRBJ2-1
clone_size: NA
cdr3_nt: TGTGCCAGCAGCCCCCAACCTGGGACAGGGGCTTCCAATGAGCAGTTCTTC
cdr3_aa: CASSPQPGTGASNEQFF

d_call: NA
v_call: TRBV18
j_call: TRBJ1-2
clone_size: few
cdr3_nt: TGTGCCAGCTCACCACCCCAGGGACGTATCTATGGCTACACCTTC
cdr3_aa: CASSPPQGRIYGYTF

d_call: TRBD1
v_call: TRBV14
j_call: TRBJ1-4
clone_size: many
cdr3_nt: TGTGCCAGCAGCCAAGAGGGGACAGGGCATGAAAAACTGTTTTTT
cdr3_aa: CASSQEGTGHEKLFF

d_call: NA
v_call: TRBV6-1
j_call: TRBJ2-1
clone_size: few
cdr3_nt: TGTGCCAGCAACCGGGACAATTACAATGAGCAGTTCTTC
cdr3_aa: CASNRDNYNEQFF

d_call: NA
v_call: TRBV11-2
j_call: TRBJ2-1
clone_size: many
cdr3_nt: TGTGCCAGCAGCTTAAGAGGGGAGGAGTTCTTC
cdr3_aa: CASSLRGEEFF

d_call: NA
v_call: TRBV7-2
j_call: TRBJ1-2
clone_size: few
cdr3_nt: TGTGCCAGCAGCTTAGCCGCTCAGGTTTCTCTCTATGGCTACACCTTC
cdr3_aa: CASSLAAQVSLYGYTF